This T cell receptor (beta chain) was recorded in a study of blood T cell repertoires in COVID-19. Study details: Donors of Cohort 3 who recovered were those that had two negative PCRs, clearance, or symptom resolution.

The CDR3 totals 19 residues. Under the authors' procedure: Using reference gene primer amplification, nucleated cell counts were estimated. Sequencing was performed with immunoSEQ multiplex PCR; in TCRdb, only in-frame clones are kept and a portion is missing. V, J and clone size are taken as reported in that table, and D and trimming were inferred from the DNA itself. The sample lists 150,000 to 200,000 clones, about 88% occurring once. What was sequenced was PBMCs or T cells enriched from blood (not recorded which). V is TRBV21-1 and J is TRBJ2-1; TRBD2, the D gene given by the table, was not confirmed from the DNA. TRBV21-1 is marked as a pseudogene. The sequence came from a woman aged 40 to 55 in a cohort exposed to, infected with or recovered from COVID-19 (not recorded which). The CDR3 here is CASSKERLAGTLPYNEQFF. The CDR3 region has the DNA TGTGCCAGCAGCAAAGAGCGGCTAGCGGGAACTCTACCTTACAATGAGCAGTTCTTC.